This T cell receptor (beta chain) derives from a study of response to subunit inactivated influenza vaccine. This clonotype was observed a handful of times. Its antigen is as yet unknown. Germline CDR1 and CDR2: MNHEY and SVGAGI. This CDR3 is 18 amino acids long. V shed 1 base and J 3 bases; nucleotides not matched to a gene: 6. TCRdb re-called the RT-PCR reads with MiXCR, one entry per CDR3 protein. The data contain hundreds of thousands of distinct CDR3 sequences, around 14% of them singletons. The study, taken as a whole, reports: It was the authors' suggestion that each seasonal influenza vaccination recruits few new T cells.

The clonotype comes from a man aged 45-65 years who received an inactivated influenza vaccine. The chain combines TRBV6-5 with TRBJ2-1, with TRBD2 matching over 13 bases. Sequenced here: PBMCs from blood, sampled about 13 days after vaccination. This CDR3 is CASSYLGLAGVLYNEQFF. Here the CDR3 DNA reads TGTGCCAGCAGTTACTTAGGACTAGCGGGAGTGCTCTACAATGAGCAGTTCTTC.